This T cell receptor beta chain was profiled in a study of T cells in Graves' hyperthyroidism and ophthalmopathy. Using RNA transcripts as the source, TCR beta CDR3 regions were amplified. The HTBI primer set served for first-round RT-PCR of the TCR CDR3. Via MiXCR, TCRdb re-called the multiplex PCR reads, giving one row per CDR3 protein. The sample records some 490,000 distinct CDR3 sequences, roughly a sixth being singletons. With V trimmed by 5 bases and J by 2 bases, 13 bases remained unmatched. Germline V gives CDR1 LNHDA, CDR2 SQIVND (reference sequence). The CDR3 is made up of 17 amino acids. The TCR sequence derives from a woman aged 25 to 45 with Graves' ophthalmopathy. The sample consisted of blood. The genes are TRBV19 and TRBJ2-5, with 8 bases aligning to TRBD2. The CDR3 spells CASSSHRLAGIQETQYF. Written as DNA, the CDR3 is TGTGCCAGTAGTTCCCACCGGCTAGCGGGCATACAAGAGACCCAGTACTTC.